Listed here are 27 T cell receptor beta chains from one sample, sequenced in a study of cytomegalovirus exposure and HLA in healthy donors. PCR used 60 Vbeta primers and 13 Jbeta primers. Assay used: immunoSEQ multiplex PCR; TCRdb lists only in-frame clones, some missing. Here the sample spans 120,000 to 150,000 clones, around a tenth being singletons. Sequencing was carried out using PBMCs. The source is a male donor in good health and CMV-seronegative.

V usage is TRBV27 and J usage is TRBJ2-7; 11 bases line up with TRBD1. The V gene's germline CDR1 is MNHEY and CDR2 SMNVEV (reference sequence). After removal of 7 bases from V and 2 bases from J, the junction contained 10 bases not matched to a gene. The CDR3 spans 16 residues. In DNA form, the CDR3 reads TGTGCCAGCATGGGACAGGGGGTAGGCTGGCCCTACGAGCAGTACTTC. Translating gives CASMGQGVGWPYEQYF.

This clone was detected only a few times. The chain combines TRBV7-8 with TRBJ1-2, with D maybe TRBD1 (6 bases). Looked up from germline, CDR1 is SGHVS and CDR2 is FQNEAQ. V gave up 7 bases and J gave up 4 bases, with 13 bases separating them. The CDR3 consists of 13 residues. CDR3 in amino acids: CASMGDTAYGYTF. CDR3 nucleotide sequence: TGTGCCAGCATGGGGGACACCGCCTATGGCTACACCTTC.

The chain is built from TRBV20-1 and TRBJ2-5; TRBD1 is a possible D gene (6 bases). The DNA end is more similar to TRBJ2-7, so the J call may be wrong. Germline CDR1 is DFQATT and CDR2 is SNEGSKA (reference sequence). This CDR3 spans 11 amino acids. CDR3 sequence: CSARDSYEQYF. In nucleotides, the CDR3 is TGCAGTGCTAGGGACAGTTACGAGCAGTACTTC.

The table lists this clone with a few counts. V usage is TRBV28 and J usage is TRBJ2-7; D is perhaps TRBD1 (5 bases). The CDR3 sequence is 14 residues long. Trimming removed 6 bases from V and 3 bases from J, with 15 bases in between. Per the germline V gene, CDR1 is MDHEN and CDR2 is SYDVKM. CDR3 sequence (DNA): TGTGCCAGCAGCAGACCGGACACAGACTACGAGCAGTACTTC. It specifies CASSRPDTDYEQYF.

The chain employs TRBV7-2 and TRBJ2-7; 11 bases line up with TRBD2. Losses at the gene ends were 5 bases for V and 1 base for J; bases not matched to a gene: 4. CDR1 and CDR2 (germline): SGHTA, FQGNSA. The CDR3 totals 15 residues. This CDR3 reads CASSLVAGGSYEQYF. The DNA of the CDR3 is TGTGCCAGCAGCCTCGTAGCGGGAGGGTCCTACGAGCAGTACTTC.

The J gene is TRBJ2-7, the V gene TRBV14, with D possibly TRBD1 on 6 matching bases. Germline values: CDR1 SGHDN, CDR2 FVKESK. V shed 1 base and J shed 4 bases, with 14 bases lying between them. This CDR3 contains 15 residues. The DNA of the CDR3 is TGTGCCAGCAGCCAAGGTACAGGGTTGATGTACGAGCAGTACTTC. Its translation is CASSQGTGLMYEQYF.

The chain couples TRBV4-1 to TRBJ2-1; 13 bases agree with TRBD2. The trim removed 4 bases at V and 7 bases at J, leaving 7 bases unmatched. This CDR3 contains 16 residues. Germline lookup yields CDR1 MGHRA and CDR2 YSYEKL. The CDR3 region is CASSPLAGGNLNEQFF. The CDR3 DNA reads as TGCGCCAGCAGCCCACTAGCGGGAGGGAATCTGAATGAGCAGTTCTTC.

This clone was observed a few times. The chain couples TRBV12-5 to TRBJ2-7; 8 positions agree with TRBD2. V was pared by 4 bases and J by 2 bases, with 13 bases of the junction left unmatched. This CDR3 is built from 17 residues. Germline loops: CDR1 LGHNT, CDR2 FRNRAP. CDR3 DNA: TGTGCTAGTGGTTCGTGTAGCGGGACTCATATCACCTACGAGCAGTACTTC. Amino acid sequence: CASGSCSGTHITYEQYF.

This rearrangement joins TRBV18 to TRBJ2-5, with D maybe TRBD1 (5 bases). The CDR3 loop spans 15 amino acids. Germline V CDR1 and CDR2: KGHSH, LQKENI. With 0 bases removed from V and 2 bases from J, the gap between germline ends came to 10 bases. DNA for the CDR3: TGTGCCAGCTCACCACCTGCCAGGGCACAAGAGACCCAGTACTTC. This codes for CASSPPARAQETQYF.

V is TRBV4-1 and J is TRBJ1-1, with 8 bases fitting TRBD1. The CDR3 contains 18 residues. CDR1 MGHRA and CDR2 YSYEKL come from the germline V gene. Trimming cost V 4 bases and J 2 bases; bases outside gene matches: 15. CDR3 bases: TGCGCCAGCAGCCCCCTCAACGGACAGGGAAGAGGAAACACTGAAGCTTTCTTT. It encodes CASSPLNGQGRGNTEAFF.

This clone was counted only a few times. DNA of the CDR3: TGTGCCAGCAGTTTTTACGGGACAGGGCCCTACGAGCAGTACTTC. Translation gives CASSFYGTGPYEQYF. The J gene is TRBJ2-7, the V gene TRBV27; TRBD1 matches 9 bases. The CDR3 has 15 amino acids. V lost 3 bases and J lost 2; bases outside the gene matches: 5. The germline CDR1 and CDR2 sequences are MNHEY and SMNVEV (reference sequence).

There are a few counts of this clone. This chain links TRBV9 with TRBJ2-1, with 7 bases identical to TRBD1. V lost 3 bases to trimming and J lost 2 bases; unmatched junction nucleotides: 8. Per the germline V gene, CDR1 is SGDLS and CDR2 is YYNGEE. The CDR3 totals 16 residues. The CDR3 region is CASSEGAGTAYNEQFF. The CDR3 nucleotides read TGTGCCAGCAGCGAGGGGGCCGGGACAGCCTACAATGAGCAGTTCTTC. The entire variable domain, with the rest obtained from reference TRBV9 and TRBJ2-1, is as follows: DSGVTQTPKHLITATGQRVTLRCSPRSGDLSVYWYQQSLDQGLQFLIQYYNGEERAKGNILERFSAQQFPDLHSELNLSSLELGDSALYFCASSEGAGTAYNEQFFGPGTRLTVL.

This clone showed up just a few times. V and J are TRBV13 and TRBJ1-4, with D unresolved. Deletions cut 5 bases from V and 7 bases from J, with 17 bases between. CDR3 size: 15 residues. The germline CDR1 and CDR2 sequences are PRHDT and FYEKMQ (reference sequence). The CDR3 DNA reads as TGTGCCAGCAGCCCACTGGAGGCGTACGGTGAAAAACTGTTTTTT. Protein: CASSPLEAYGEKLFF.

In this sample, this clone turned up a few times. This CDR3 reads CASSLTATGAGANVLTF. CDR3 nucleotide sequence: TGTGCCAGCAGCTTAACAGCCACAGGGGCTGGGGCCAACGTCCTGACTTTC. The V and J genes are TRBV7-3 and TRBJ2-6; TRBD1 aligns across 7 bases. With 0 bases clipped from V and 2 bases from J, the junction kept 4 bases outside the gene matches. CDR1 SGHTA and CDR2 FQGTGA come from the germline V gene. There are 17 residues in the CDR3.

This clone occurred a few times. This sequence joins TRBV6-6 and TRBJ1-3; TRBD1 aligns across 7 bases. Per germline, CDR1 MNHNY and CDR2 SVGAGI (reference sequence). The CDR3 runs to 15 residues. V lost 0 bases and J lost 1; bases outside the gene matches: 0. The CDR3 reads CASSYSTGSGNTIYF. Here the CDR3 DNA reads TGTGCCAGCAGTTACTCGACAGGGTCTGGAAACACCATATATTTT.

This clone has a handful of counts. The CDR3 here is CASSQGDRGREKLFF. CDR3 DNA: TGCGCCAGCAGCCAAGGGGACAGGGGACGGGAAAAACTGTTTTTT. The chain joins TRBV4-1 to TRBJ1-4; 10 bases agree with TRBD1. The J segment lost 8 bases and the V segment lost 1 base, leaving 4 bases of the junction unmatched. Germline V gene data show CDR1 as MGHRA and CDR2 as YSYEKL. This CDR3 has 15 amino acids.

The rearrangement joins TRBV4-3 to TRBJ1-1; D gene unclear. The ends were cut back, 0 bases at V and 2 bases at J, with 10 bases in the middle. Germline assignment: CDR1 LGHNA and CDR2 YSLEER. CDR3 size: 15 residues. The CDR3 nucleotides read TGCGCCAGCAGCCAAGACAGAGGAGTAAACACTGAAGCTTTCTTT. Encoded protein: CASSQDRGVNTEAFF.

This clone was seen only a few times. The CDR3: CASSQDLVTSGGSYEQYF. Here the CDR3 DNA reads TGTGCCAGCAGCCAAGATCTAGTGACTAGCGGGGGCTCCTACGAGCAGTACTTC. The chain joins TRBV4-2 to TRBJ2-7, with TRBD2 identical over 12 bases. The V gene's germline CDR1 is LGHNA and CDR2 YNFKEQ. CDR3 length equals 18 residues. V was pared by 0 bases and J by 0 bases, with 6 bases of the junction left unmatched.

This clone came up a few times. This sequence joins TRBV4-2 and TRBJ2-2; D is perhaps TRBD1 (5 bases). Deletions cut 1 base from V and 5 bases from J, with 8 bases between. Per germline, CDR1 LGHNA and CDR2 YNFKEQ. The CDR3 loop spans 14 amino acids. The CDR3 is CASSQVSGTGELFF. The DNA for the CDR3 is TGTGCCAGCAGCCAAGTCTCAGGGACCGGGGAGCTGTTTTTT.

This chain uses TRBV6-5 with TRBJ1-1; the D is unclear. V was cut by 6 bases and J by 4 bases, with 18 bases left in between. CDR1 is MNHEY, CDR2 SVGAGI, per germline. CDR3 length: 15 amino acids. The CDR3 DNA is TGTGCCAGCAGCCCCGACACGTCTCTTGGCACTGAAGCTTTCTTT. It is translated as CASSPDTSLGTEAFF.

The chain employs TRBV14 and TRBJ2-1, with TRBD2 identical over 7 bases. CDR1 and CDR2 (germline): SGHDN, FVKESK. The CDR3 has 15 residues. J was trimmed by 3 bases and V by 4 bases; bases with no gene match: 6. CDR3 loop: CASSPRSGNYNEQFF. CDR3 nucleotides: TGTGCCAGCAGCCCCAGGAGCGGGAACTACAATGAGCAGTTCTTC.

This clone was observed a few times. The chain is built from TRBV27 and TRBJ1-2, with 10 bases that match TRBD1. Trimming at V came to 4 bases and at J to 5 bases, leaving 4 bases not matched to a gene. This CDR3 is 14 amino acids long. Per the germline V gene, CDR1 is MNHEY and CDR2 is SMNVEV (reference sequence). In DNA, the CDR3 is TGTGCCAGCAGTTCCGGGACAGGGGCGTATGGCTACACCTTC. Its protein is CASSSGTGAYGYTF.

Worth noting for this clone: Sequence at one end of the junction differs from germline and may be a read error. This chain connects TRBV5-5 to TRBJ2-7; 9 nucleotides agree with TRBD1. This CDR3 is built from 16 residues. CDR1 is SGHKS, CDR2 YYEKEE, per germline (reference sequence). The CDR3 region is CASNLQSPGQGYEQYF. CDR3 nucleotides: TGTGCCAGCAACTTGCAAAGCCCGGGACAGGGCTACGAGCAGTACTTC.

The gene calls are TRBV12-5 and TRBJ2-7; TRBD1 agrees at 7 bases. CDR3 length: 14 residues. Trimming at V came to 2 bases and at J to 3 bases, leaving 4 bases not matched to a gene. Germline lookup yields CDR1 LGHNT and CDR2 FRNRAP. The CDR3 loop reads CASGLTHRGYEQYF. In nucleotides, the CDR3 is TGTGCTAGTGGTTTGACTCACAGGGGCTACGAGCAGTACTTC.

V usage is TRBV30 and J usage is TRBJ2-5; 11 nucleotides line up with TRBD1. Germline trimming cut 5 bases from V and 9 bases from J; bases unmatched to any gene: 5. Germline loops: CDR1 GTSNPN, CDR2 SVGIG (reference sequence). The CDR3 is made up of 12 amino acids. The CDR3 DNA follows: TGTGCCTGGGAACCGGGACAGGGGGCCCAGTACTTC. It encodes CAWEPGQGAQYF.

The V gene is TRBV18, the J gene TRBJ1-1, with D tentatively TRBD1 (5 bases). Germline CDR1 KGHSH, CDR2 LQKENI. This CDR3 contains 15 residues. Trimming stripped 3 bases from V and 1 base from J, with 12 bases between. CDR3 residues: CASSPIQGRNTEAFF. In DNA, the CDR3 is TGTGCCAGCTCACCCATTCAGGGTCGGAACACTGAAGCTTTCTTT. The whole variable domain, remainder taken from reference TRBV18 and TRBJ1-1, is NAGVMQNPRHLVRRRGQEARLRCSPMKGHSHVYWYRQLPEEGLKFMVYLQKENIIDESGMPKERFSAEFPKEGPSILRIQQVVRGDSAAYFCASSPIQGRNTEAFFGQGTRLTVV.

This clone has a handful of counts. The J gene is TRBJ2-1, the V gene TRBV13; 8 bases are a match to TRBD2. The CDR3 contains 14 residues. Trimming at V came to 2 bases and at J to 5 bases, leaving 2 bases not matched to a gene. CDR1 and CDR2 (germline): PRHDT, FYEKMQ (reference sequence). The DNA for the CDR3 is TGTGCCAGCAGCTTAAGGCGGGAGGACAATGAGCAGTTCTTC. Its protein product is CASSLRREDNEQFF.